One sample yielded the 26 T cell receptor beta chains listed below, sequenced in a study of blood T cell repertoires in COVID-19. This table comes from immunoSEQ multiplex PCR, and its TCRdb copy is limited to in-frame clones, with some not included. In the table there are 35,000 to 55,000 clones, about two thirds of which are singletons. The sequenced material came from peripheral blood. These receptors were taken from a man older than 75 with acute or convalescent COVID-19.

The J gene is TRBJ2-4, the V gene TRBV7-2; 13 bases are shared with TRBD2. Germline CDR1 reads SGHTA; CDR2 reads FQGNSA. Trimming at V came to 0 bases and at J to 0 bases, leaving 8 bases not matched to a gene. The CDR3 is 20 amino acids. In DNA form, the CDR3 reads TGTGCCAGCAGCTTAGCGGTGGGACTAGCGGGATCCTTAGCCAAAAACATTCAGTACTTC. Protein sequence: CASSLAVGLAGSLAKNIQYF.

The chain uses TRBV29-1 and TRBJ2-1; TRBD2 matches at 9 bases. Trimming cost V 3 bases and J 5 bases; bases outside gene matches: 8. CDR1 is SQVTM, CDR2 ANQGSEA, per germline. The CDR3 covers 15 residues. CDR3 region: CSVDGPSGEHNEQFF. DNA of the CDR3: TGCAGCGTTGATGGGCCTAGCGGGGAACACAATGAGCAGTTCTTC.

This chain uses TRBV6-2 or TRBV6-3 with TRBJ1-2; D remains ambiguous. The CDR3 runs 14 residues. The ends were cut back, 0 bases at V and 11 bases at J, with 16 bases in the middle. The germline CDR1 and CDR2 sequences are MNHEY and SVGEGT. CDR3 nucleotide sequence: TGTGCCAGCAGTTACTCGGATAAAGCGGCAGAGTACACCTTC. Translating gives CASSYSDKAAEYTF.

The chain uses TRBV7-9 and TRBJ2-3, with 7 bases fitting TRBD1. Germline values: CDR1 SEHNR, CDR2 FQNEAQ (reference sequence). The ends lost 1 base at V and 4 bases at J; junction bases unmatched: 5. The CDR3 sequence is 15 residues long. The CDR3: CASSLGNRGADTQYF. In DNA form, the CDR3 reads TGTGCCAGCAGCTTAGGGAACAGGGGCGCAGATACGCAGTATTTT.

This clone was observed a few times. V usage is TRBV12-5 and J usage is TRBJ2-1, with 8 nucleotides matching TRBD1. CDR1 is LGHNT and CDR2 is FRNRAP in the germline V gene. The CDR3 has 15 amino acids. Trimming took 5 bases from V and 3 from J; bases not matched to a gene: 6. The CDR3 region has the DNA TGTGCTAGTGGTCGGGACAGGCTCGACTACAATGAGCAGTTCTTC. Its translation: CASGRDRLDYNEQFF.

The chain joins TRBV27 to TRBJ1-2; the match to TRBD1 covers 8 bases. The CDR3 is 13 amino acids. CDR1 and CDR2 (germline): MNHEY, SMNVEV (reference sequence). The trim removed 3 bases at V and 7 bases at J, leaving 4 bases unmatched. The CDR3 is CASSFGTGLGYTF. The CDR3 bases are TGTGCCAGCAGTTTCGGGACAGGCCTTGGCTACACCTTC.

The rearrangement links TRBV7-9 to TRBJ2-5, with D perhaps matching TRBD2 (6 bases). Germline assignment: CDR1 SEHNR and CDR2 FQNEAQ (reference sequence). This CDR3 contains 11 residues. With 8 bases removed from V and 2 bases from J, the gap between germline ends came to 6 bases. CDR3 residues: CASREQETQYF. The DNA of the CDR3 is TGTGCCAGCCGGGAGCAAGAGACCCAGTACTTC.

This clone was recorded a few times. This chain connects TRBV5-1 to TRBJ1-1, with no clear D. Trimming cost V 0 bases and J 1 base, with 10 bases left between them. CDR3 length equals 15 residues. Looked up from germline, CDR1 is SGHRS and CDR2 is YFSETQ. CDR3 nucleotides: TGCGCCAGCAGCTTGGCGACGGGGAAGAACACTGAAGCTTTCTTT. Encoded protein: CASSLATGKNTEAFF.

This clone is a singleton in its sample. The chain combines TRBV6-2 or TRBV6-3 with TRBJ2-3; the D gene is possibly TRBD1 (6 bases). CDR1 MNHEY and CDR2 SVGEGT come from the germline V gene. This CDR3 contains 14 residues. Trimming removed 5 bases from V and 5 bases from J, with 14 bases in between. The CDR3 loop is CASSRRGVIDTQYF. DNA for the CDR3: TGTGCCAGCAGTCGCAGGGGCGTCATAGATACGCAGTATTTT.

The genes are TRBV9 and TRBJ1-1, with D possibly being TRBD1 (5 bases). The CDR3 consists of 15 residues. Germline CDR1 SGDLS, CDR2 YYNGEE. Trimming took off 4 bases at V and 1 base at J, with 14 bases between the two ends. CDR3 in DNA: TGTGCCAGCAGCCCCTGGGGGGGGAGGAACACTGAAGCTTTCTTT. This sequence encodes CASSPWGGRNTEAFF. Full variable domain (outside the CDR3, taken from reference TRBV9 and TRBJ1-1): DSGVTQTPKHLITATGQRVTLRCSPRSGDLSVYWYQQSLDQGLQFLIQYYNGEERAKGNILERFSAQQFPDLHSELNLSSLELGDSALYFCASSPWGGRNTEAFFGQGTRLTVV.

As concerns this clone: Different DNA sequences within this sample yield the same CDR3. The V and J genes are TRBV11-3 and TRBJ2-3; D remains unclear. With 1 base removed from V and 1 base from J, the gap between germline ends came to 6 bases. CDR1 and CDR2 from the germline V gene are SGHNT and YENEEA. CDR3 length: 14 residues. CDR3 sequence: CASSLVAGTDTQYF. The CDR3 bases are TGTGCCAGCAGCTTAGTGGCGGGCACAGATACGCAGTATTTT.

The J gene is TRBJ2-7, the V gene TRBV18; D is unclear. This CDR3 has 14 residues. V gave up 4 bases and J gave up 1 base, with 11 bases separating them. CDR1 and CDR2 (germline): KGHSH, LQKENI. The CDR3 here is CASSQFTESYEQYF. CDR3 nucleotides: TGTGCCAGCTCACAATTCACAGAGTCCTACGAGCAGTACTTC.

This sequence joins TRBV5-1 and TRBJ2-7; 7 positions match TRBD1. V gave up 6 bases and J gave up 2 bases; unmatched junction bases: 11. Germline V gene data show CDR1 as SGHRS and CDR2 as YFSETQ. The CDR3 spans 15 residues. CDR3 sequence: CASTPTGQDPYEQYF. The DNA of the CDR3 is TGCGCCAGCACCCCGACAGGGCAGGATCCCTACGAGCAGTACTTC.

This rearrangement joins TRBV5-1 to TRBJ1-2; maybe TRBD1 (5 bases). CDR1 SGHRS and CDR2 YFSETQ come from the germline V gene. This CDR3 region has 13 residues. V was cut by 0 bases and J by 8 bases, with 11 bases left in between. CDR3 nucleotides: TGCGCCAGCAGCTTGGCAGGGAACAGGGGCTACACCTTC. This gives the protein CASSLAGNRGYTF. Variable domain in full (rest from reference TRBV5-1 and TRBJ1-2): KAGVTQTPRYLIKTRGQQVTLSCSPISGHRSVSWYQQTPGQGLQFLFEYFSETQRNKGNFPGRFSGRQFSNSRSEMNVSTLELGDSALYLCASSLAGNRGYTFGSGTRLTVV.

The table lists this clone with a few counts. V gene TRBV14 combines with J gene TRBJ1-2; D may be TRBD1 (6 bases). Germline V gene sequence: CDR1 SGHDN, CDR2 FVKESK. The V end was cut by 2 bases, the J end by 7 bases, with 17 bases between. This CDR3 contains 15 residues. The CDR3 coding sequence is TGTGCCAGCAGCCAACTGGGTCGGCGAGGGGGTGGCTACACCTTC. Translated: CASSQLGRRGGGYTF.

The chain employs TRBV19 and TRBJ1-1; 8 bases are a match to TRBD1. The CDR3 covers 16 residues. The J segment lost 0 bases and the V segment lost 5 bases, leaving 8 bases of the junction unmatched. In germline, CDR1 is LNHDA, CDR2 SQIVND (reference sequence). In DNA form, the CDR3 reads TGTGCCAGTAGTCGGGGGACAGGCGAGATGAACACTGAAGCTTTCTTT. Its translation: CASSRGTGEMNTEAFF.

The chain couples TRBV14 to TRBJ2-2; D gene unclear. This CDR3 region has 14 residues. The germline V gene has CDR1 SGHDN and CDR2 FVKESK. V was trimmed by 0 bases and J by 6 bases, leaving 8 bases between them. The CDR3 nucleotides are TGTGCCAGCAGCCAAGATATGTTTTCCGGGGAGCTGTTTTTT. Translating gives CASSQDMFSGELFF.

V and J are TRBV29-1 and TRBJ1-1; the match to TRBD1 covers 9 bases. The CDR3 spans 12 residues. Losses at the gene ends were 4 bases for V and 6 bases for J; bases not matched to a gene: 3. Germline CDR1 and CDR2: SQVTM and ANQGSEA. The CDR3 reads CSVAGQGSEAFF. CDR3 DNA: TGCAGCGTTGCGGGACAGGGCTCTGAAGCTTTCTTT.

This chain connects TRBV3-1 (or the pseudogene TRBV3-2) to TRBJ1-2; 8 bases align to TRBD1. V gave up 0 bases and J gave up 8 bases; unmatched junction bases: 8. CDR1 and CDR2 (germline): LGHDT, YNNKEL (reference sequence). CDR3 length: 15 residues. CDR3 in amino acids: CASSQESAGGQGYTF. DNA for the CDR3: TGTGCCAGCAGCCAAGAGAGTGCAGGGGGCCAGGGCTACACCTTC.

The J gene is TRBJ1-2, the V gene TRBV6-6, with 9 bases fitting TRBD1. The V gene end was trimmed by 5 bases and the J gene end by 11 bases; junction bases not matched to a gene: 12. The CDR3 is 14 residues long. The germline CDR1 and CDR2 sequences are MNHNY and SVGAGI (reference sequence). The CDR3 DNA sequence: TGTGCCAGCAGTCCTGCCGACGGGACAGGGAGGTACACCTTC. Translating it yields CASSPADGTGRYTF.

The chain links TRBV5-4 to TRBJ2-1, with 7 nucleotides matching TRBD1. This CDR3 has 13 residues. Trimming removed 4 bases from V and 3 bases from J; junction bases left unmatched: 1. From germline, CDR1 is SGHNT and CDR2 YYREEE (reference sequence). CDR3 DNA: TGTGCCAGCAGCCGGGACAGCTACAATGAGCAGTTCTTC. Encoded protein: CASSRDSYNEQFF.

This rearrangement joins TRBV7-9 to TRBJ1-1; a possible D gene is TRBD1 (5 bases). Per the germline V gene, CDR1 is SEHNR and CDR2 is FQNEAQ (reference sequence). V was shortened by 1 base and J by 3 bases, with 12 bases between the two germline ends. The CDR3 covers 15 residues. CDR3 nucleotide sequence: TGTGCCAGCAGCTTAGGGGGCTGGGTCGACACTGAAGCTTTCTTT. It specifies CASSLGGWVDTEAFF.

A few counts support this clone. The CDR3 nucleotides read TGTGCCAGCAGCGTCAACAGGGCCACTCAGCCCCAGCATTTT. Translating gives CASSVNRATQPQHF. This rearrangement joins TRBV7-7 to TRBJ1-5; D possibly corresponds to TRBD1 (6 bases). The CDR3 runs to 14 residues. V lost 5 bases, J lost 6 bases, and 14 bases lay in between. CDR1 and CDR2 from the germline V gene are SSHAT and FNYEAQ (reference sequence).

The chain couples TRBV7-9 to TRBJ1-2; 7 bases align to TRBD1. The germline V gene encodes CDR1 SEHNR and CDR2 FQNEAQ (reference sequence). The CDR3 length is 15 residues. Losses at the gene ends were 5 bases for V and 1 base for J; bases not matched to a gene: 7. The CDR3 nucleotides are TGTGCCAGCAGCACCGACGGACAGGTTAACTATGGCTACACCTTC. It codes for CASSTDGQVNYGYTF.

This chain connects TRBV6-2 or TRBV6-3 to TRBJ1-2; 9 bases fit TRBD1. Germline V gene data show CDR1 as MNHEY and CDR2 as SVGEGT. CDR3 length: 18 residues. V lost 4 bases and J lost 1; bases outside the gene matches: 13. This chain's CDR3 is CASSSGRTGDRDNYGYTF. The CDR3 region has the DNA TGTGCCAGCAGTTCAGGACGGACGGGGGACAGGGATAACTATGGCTACACCTTC.

This rearrangement joins TRBV5-1 to TRBJ2-7; 7 bases are a match to TRBD1. Germline-derived CDR1 and CDR2 are SGHRS and YFSETQ. V shed 3 bases, J shed 2 bases, and the junction held 5 bases outside the gene matches. The CDR3 totals 14 residues. In DNA, the CDR3 is TGCGCCAGCAGCTCCCGGCAGGGGGCCTACGAGCAGTACTTC. Protein product: CASSSRQGAYEQYF.